Presented here are 5 T cell receptor beta chains from one specimen sequenced in a study of T cells in narcolepsy (dated by TCRdb to between 2017 and 2018). Library prep was done by the immunoSEQ multiplex PCR assay. TCRdb took this table from immuneACCESS and kept in-frame rearrangements with V and J called. Such tables lack part of the clones; where checked against another copy, unresolved V genes explain under half of the gap, and the rest is unexplained. The sample data list 34,000 or so clones, and 79% of these were observed just once. The ten largest make up roughly 3.8% of the sample. The specimen sequenced was memory (CD45RA-) CD4+ T cells from blood. In light of the paper, this sample's cell subset or site label describes: memory T cells sorted ex vivo from peripheral blood. The origin of the receptors is a human donor in good health.

V is TRBV4-1 and J is TRBJ2-5; 8 bases agree with TRBD1. The germline CDR1 and CDR2 sequences are MGHRA and YSYEKL. This CDR3 is built from 16 residues. The V gene end was trimmed by 2 bases and the J gene end by 9 bases; junction bases not matched to a gene: 14. CDR3 sequence: CASSQSPGPGGRSQYF. CDR3 bases: TGCGCCAGCAGCCAAAGTCCGGGCCCAGGGGGCCGGTCCCAGTACTTC.

This chain connects TRBV27 to TRBJ1-2; no clear D. Trimming stripped 5 bases from V and 0 bases from J, with 10 bases between. The germline gives CDR1 MNHEY, CDR2 SMNVEV (reference sequence). This CDR3 comprises 14 residues. The CDR3 sequence: CASSPRSANYGYTF. Here the CDR3 DNA reads TGTGCCAGCAGTCCCAGGTCAGCTAACTATGGCTACACCTTC.

This chain links TRBV5-1 with TRBJ2-3; 9 bases fit TRBD1. The CDR3 contains 16 residues. Germline V gene sequence: CDR1 SGHRS, CDR2 YFSETQ. The J segment lost 0 bases and the V segment lost 6 bases, leaving 8 bases of the junction unmatched. The CDR3 protein is CASTSGQGISTDTQYF. The CDR3 DNA is TGCGCCAGCACCTCCGGACAGGGGATCAGCACAGATACGCAGTATTTT.

The V and J genes are TRBV19 and TRBJ2-1; 8 bases agree with TRBD1. Germline lookup yields CDR1 LNHDA and CDR2 SQIVND (reference sequence). The CDR3 is 15 amino acids. V gave up 9 bases and J gave up 6 bases; unmatched junction bases: 13. CDR3 nucleotides: TGTGCCAGGGAAGCTCAGGGGGCGCGGCTCAATGAGCAGTTCTTC. Its translation: CAREAQGARLNEQFF. Full variable domain (remainder filled in from reference TRBV19 and TRBJ2-1): DGGITQSPKYLFRKEGQNVTLSCEQNLNHDAMYWYRQDPGQGLRLIYYSQIVNDFQKGDIAEGYSVSREKKESFPLTVTSAQKNPTAFYLCAREAQGARLNEQFFGPGTRLTVL.

The chain recombines TRBV30 with TRBJ1-5; possible D gene TRBD1, 6 bases. V was pared by 2 bases and J by 5 bases, with 16 bases between. CDR3 length: 15 residues. Germline V gene lookup returns CDR1 GTSNPN and CDR2 SVGIG (reference sequence). CDR3 DNA: TGTGCCTGGAGTACGGGGGAGGGGGACTATCAGCCCCAGCATTTT. As protein: CAWSTGEGDYQPQHF.